This T cell receptor beta chain was recovered during a study of T cells in Graves' hyperthyroidism and ophthalmopathy. No progression to ophthalmopathy during 18 months of follow-up defined stable disease. The PBMCs studied were ones that came from about 9.9 ml fresh peripheral blood. Study findings and constraints: Separation of ophthalmopathy from stable hyperthyroidism was achieved by a 13 V-J model.

Amplified TCR beta CDR3 regions came from RNA transcripts. The TCR CDR3 was amplified in a first-round RT-PCR using the HTBI primer set. TCRdb reanalysed the multiplex PCR reads using MiXCR and keeps one entry per CDR3 protein. Found here are over 300,000 distinct CDR3 sequences, 14% of them singletons; the top ten hold approximately 11%. This clonotype was counted many times. The target antigen is unknown. The source material was blood. The TCR sequence derives from a woman aged 60-75 years with Graves' hyperthyroidism.

This chain's CDR3 is CAISETATATEAFF. CDR3 DNA sequence: TGTGCCATCAGTGAGACGGCGACGGCCACTGAAGCTTTCTTT. The genes are TRBV10-3 and TRBJ1-1, with no clear D. Germline loops: CDR1 ENHRY, CDR2 SYGVKD. This CDR3 spans 14 amino acids. The V gene lost 2 bases and the J gene lost 4 bases, with 11 bases spanning the gap.